Listed below are T cell receptor beta chains from one sample, sequenced in a study of T cell responses to AZD1222 COVID-19 vaccine. Clones were sequenced by immunoSEQ multiplex PCR, and TCRdb holds only the in-frame ones, with some missing. The table records 65,000 to 75,000 clones, around four fifths of them present only once. Sequenced material: peripheral blood, taken on day 0 of AZD1222 vaccination. These receptors came from an adult in good health. Each CDR3 is given without its conserved first and last residue. Fields, in order: clone size, V gene, J gene, CDR3 protein. Part of the rows lack a size; the others show once, few, many or a class for expanded clones.

once	TRBV4-1	TRBJ1-6	ASSQDPRNSPLH
NA	TRBV6-5	TRBJ1-2	ASSYIGQGYGYT
NA	TRBV12-3/TRBV12-4	TRBJ1-1	ASIRQGATEAF
NA	TRBV19	TRBJ2-5	ASSTWTSGQETQY
NA	TRBV4-3	TRBJ1-3	ASSQVGGLSSGNTIY
NA	TRBV4-2	TRBJ1-1	ASSHSTTEAF
NA	TRBV24-1	TRBJ2-3	ATSNPADNTDTQY
NA	TRBV30	TRBJ1-6	AWSTGVHLPSPLH
NA	TRBV28	TRBJ2-1	ASRAADKYNEQF
NA	TRBV29-1	TRBJ2-4	SVGLAGSVIQY
NA	TRBV6-6	TRBJ1-1	ASIDRDRVEAF
NA	TRBV6-5	TRBJ1-6	ASRWQQNSPLH
NA	TRBV28	TRBJ1-1	ASSNPSQGVSEAF
NA	TRBV28	TRBJ1-3	ASAGSGNTIY
NA	TRBV6-6	TRBJ1-1	ASSSRGQMNTEAF
NA	TRBV7-2	TRBJ1-1	ASSLAGWTKNTEAF
NA	TRBV19	TRBJ2-7	ASSDDWSSYEQY
NA	TRBV27	TRBJ1-2	ASSPDRGPGYGYT
NA	TRBV7-9	TRBJ1-4	ASSRRTGEKLF
NA	TRBV9	TRBJ2-3	ASSAGTRSLDTQY
once	TRBV13	TRBJ2-3	ASSLQTTRDTQY
once	TRBV4-2	TRBJ1-3	ASSQDARGTGNTIY
NA	TRBV19	TRBJ2-5	ASSKSWAVQETQY
NA	TRBV5-4	TRBJ2-7	ASSLSGYEQY
many	TRBV27	TRBJ1-5	ASSLTGARQPQH
NA	TRBV30	TRBJ1-6	AWSPMTGAGSPLH
NA	TRBV6-6	TRBJ1-2	ASGGLAWGYT
NA	TRBV3-1/TRBV3-2	TRBJ1-6	ASSQDSLETYNSPLH
NA	TRBV7-9	TRBJ1-2	ASSPGYDGYT
NA	TRBV28	TRBJ2-7	ASSWAGSSYEQY
NA	TRBV5-1	TRBJ1-4	ASSLAVDSGEKLF
NA	TRBV5-5	TRBJ1-4	ASSRSGLTNEKLF
few	TRBV27	TRBJ2-1	ASSSRTGSYNEQF
NA	TRBV21-1	TRBJ1-2	ASSYPGTDVYT
NA	TRBV7-6	TRBJ1-1	ATKTGTGVNTEAF
NA	TRBV10-1	TRBJ2-2	ASMAGLAVGGELF
NA	TRBV7-2	TRBJ2-7	ASRPQYSGTYEQY
NA	TRBV29-1	TRBJ2-7	SVEEFTTGYEQY
once	TRBV18	TRBJ1-6	ASSPGQGFSPLH
NA	TRBV5-4	TRBJ2-2	ASSFEGLAGVRTGELF
NA	TRBV5-1	TRBJ1-1	ASSFLGQGDMNTEAF
NA	TRBV18	TRBJ1-5	ASSPWQGNQPQH
once	TRBV4-3	TRBJ1-2	ASSQDQWGLGGYT
NA	TRBV4-3	TRBJ2-1	ASSQNSLYNEQF
NA	TRBV19	TRBJ1-1	ASRRQGEDEAF
NA	TRBV5-6	TRBJ1-5	ASSLGWGSNQPQH
NA	TRBV2	TRBJ2-2	ASSVQGAPGELF
once	TRBV30	TRBJ1-2	AWNLETAFYGYT
NA	TRBV5-6	TRBJ2-6	ASSILAGSSGANVLT
NA	TRBV23-1	TRBJ1-2	ASTHSRGAQYGYT
NA	TRBV19	TRBJ2-1	ASSTRQIPSYEQF
NA	TRBV30	TRBJ2-6	AWDQVGRPAGANVLT
NA	TRBV6-5	TRBJ2-1	ASSRDMSYNEQF
NA	TRBV18	TRBJ1-2	ASSPQTGDNYGYT
NA	TRBV19	TRBJ1-2	ASSWSGELDYGYT
NA	TRBV27	TRBJ1-5	ASSWEGYGNQPQH
NA	TRBV6-2/TRBV6-3	TRBJ1-5	ASSYRERVLRSNQPQH
NA	TRBV28	TRBJ1-2	ASGTGGDYGYT